This T cell receptor beta chain was obtained from a study of blood T cell repertoires in COVID-19 (dated by TCRdb to the early 2020s). Regarding the research as a whole: Collaborator samples came from the United States, Italy and Spain and covered acute and convalescent phases of COVID-19. The material from the prospective study consisted of cDNA or gDNA derived from T cells, B-cell-depleted T cells, or PBMCs. The dataset comprised deeply sampled blood TCRbeta repertoires from subjects exposed to, actively infected with, or recovered from COVID-19. The repertoires were released in a freely available public database intended as a resource for research on the immune response to SARS-CoV-2. The samples were drawn from two sources: the first 160 participants of the ongoing ImmuneRACE study, and 1,200 or so subjects contributed by 6 global collaborators. Sample metadata almost always included a de-identified subject ID, COVID-19 status, age in years and sex. HLA class I and class II types, where available, came from metadata supplied by the sample provider rather than from assay-based typing.

Results and caveats for the whole study, not just this receptor: The quantity of clinical and demographic metadata differed by source and by participant and was supplied without curation.

Clipping removes 5 bases from V and 1 base from J, with 2 as the unmatched junction base count. Per the germline V gene (reference sequence), MNHEY is the CDR1 and SMNVEV is the CDR2. The CDR3 runs 13 amino acids, cysteine and phenylalanine included. Only the CDR3 region is kept as DNA, spanning 39 bases read in frame from base 1. In regard to this clone: Its antigen is still unknown. There are no base qualities to consult, and no much larger clone falls within one base.

The collaborating institutions used their own protocols to collect whole blood in K2EDTA tubes. Collaborator samples were shipped for TCRbeta analysis as frozen whole blood, isolated PBMCs, or DNA extracted from either sample type. TCRbeta CDR3 regions were amplified from genomic DNA by means of the immunoSEQ Assay, a bias-controlled multiplex PCR. The paper's data handling went like this. The number of nucleated cells in each sample was estimated by amplification of reference gene primers within the assay. To quantify the absolute abundance of each unique TCRbeta CDR3 rearrangement, sequence reads were collapsed and filtered. For each sample, productive Simpson clonality was calculated as the square root of Simpson's diversity index over productive rearrangements. TCRdb stores this immuneACCESS table with in-frame sequences only. Part of the clones is absent; in the studies checked, under half of the shortfall reflects unresolved V genes, and no reason is known for the rest. V, J and clone size were drawn from that table, and D and trimming were deduced from the DNA. The sample table holds about 110,000 clones, of which around 90% were seen once. 2% to 3% of the sample rests with the top ten.

Material: peripheral blood. The sequence derives from a human donor in a cohort sampled during active COVID-19. The sequence joins TRBV27 to TRBJ2-7, with TRBD1 matching 7 junction bases. The CDR3 region reads CASSQTGSYEQYF. The DNA is TGTGCCAGCAGTCAGACAGGGTCCTACGAGCAGTACTTC.